This T cell receptor beta chain is drawn from a study of human T cells and chemical hapten exposure. As for the study in general: 2% DPC applied to an approximately 2 cm by approximately 2 cm arm area sensitized donors. Study findings and constraints: Sensitizing to DPC left TCRs with a frequency above 1 in 1000 unaltered.

This clonotype was recorded many times. Its cognate antigen is unknown. Between the trimmed V and J ends, which lost 3 bases and 0 bases, there was a span of 12 bases. The CDR3 runs to 16 residues. Germline CDR1 is MNHEY and CDR2 is SMNVEV (reference sequence). TCRdb re-called the RACE reads through MiXCR, storing one row per CDR3 protein. The sample gives tens of thousands of distinct CDR3 sequences, 10% of which show up once; roughly 2.5% is in the top ten. Time point meaning: patch test 2, 6 weeks after DPC sensitization. As for treatment: therapeutic diphenylcyclopropenone sensitization with weekly scalp DPC. Every patch test was put on after a blood sample was taken. Total RNA was isolated from unfractionated whole blood.

The sequenced sample was whole blood, obtained in connection with sensitization to the hapten diphenylcyclopropenone (DPC). The V gene is TRBV27, the J gene TRBJ2-4; D may correspond to TRBD1 or TRBD2 (5 bases each). This receptor was identified in a woman in her 30s with alopecia areata. Some clones in this sample may be carry-over from other donors' samples. The CDR3 protein is CASSFDGGVAKNIQYF. CDR3 coding DNA: TGTGCCAGCAGTTTCGATGGGGGAGTAGCCAAAAACATTCAGTACTTC.